Presented here are 13 T cell receptor beta chains from one specimen sequenced in a study of OX40 agonist ivuxolimab in advanced cancers. The assay was immunoSEQ multiplex PCR, and TCRdb's table has in-frame clones only and misses some. The table has some 140,000 clones, over 75% seen once. The sequencing used CD4+ or CD8+ T cells sorted from blood, collected in a trial of the OX40 agonist ivuxolimab. The receptors originated from an adult with an advanced solid tumor such as melanoma, head and neck, liver or kidney cancer.

The chain carries TRBV13 and TRBJ1-5; D is uncertain. In germline, CDR1 is PRHDT, CDR2 FYEKMQ (reference sequence). V was cut by 2 bases and J by 2 bases, with 4 bases left in between. The CDR3 is 13 amino acids. The CDR3 region has the DNA TGTGCCAGCAGCTTAACAGGCAATCAGCCCCAGCATTTT. Translated: CASSLTGNQPQHF.

This clone was recorded once. The chain has TRBV6-1 and TRBJ2-7, with D possibly TRBD2 on 5 matching bases. CDR1 and CDR2 from the germline V gene are MNHNS and SASEGT. V was pared by 1 base and J by 1 base, with 17 bases between. This CDR3 comprises 17 residues. Here the CDR3 reads CASSEGFVGIGSYEQYF. The CDR3 DNA is TGTGCCAGCAGTGAAGGGTTCGTCGGGATCGGGTCCTACGAGCAGTACTTC.

The chain recombines TRBV5-1 with TRBJ1-1; D is perhaps TRBD1 (5 bases). CDR3 size: 14 residues. V was clipped by 5 bases and J by 4 bases, with 15 bases between them. Germline V gives CDR1 SGHRS, CDR2 YFSETQ. In DNA form, the CDR3 reads TGCGCCAGCAGGCTGGGGGTTCTGAGCACTGAAGCTTTCTTT. Its protein product is CASRLGVLSTEAFF.

The chain uses TRBV18 and TRBJ2-5; D uncertain. The DNA matches TRBJ2-7 better at its end, which makes the J call doubtful. The V gene's germline CDR1 is KGHSH and CDR2 LQKENI. This CDR3 contains 14 residues. CDR3 nucleotides: TGTGCCAGCTCTCCCGCCCAAACCAACTACGAGCAGTACTTC. It codes for CASSPAQTNYEQYF.

The V call is TRBV28, the J call TRBJ2-3, with 9 bases lining up with TRBD2. CDR1 is MDHEN and CDR2 is SYDVKM in the germline V gene. Unmatched junction bases numbered 17, after V lost 6 bases and J lost 7 bases. The CDR3 has 17 amino acids. For the CDR3, the DNA is TGTGCCAGCAGCTCTCGCGTCATAGCGGGAGAGCGATATACGCAGTATTTT. It encodes CASSSRVIAGERYTQYF.

This chain links TRBV10-3 with TRBJ1-2, with 8 bases identical to TRBD1. Germline V gene lookup returns CDR1 ENHRY and CDR2 SYGVKD. This CDR3 spans 13 amino acids. V shed 6 bases and J 7 bases; nucleotides not matched to a gene: 7. The CDR3 DNA is TGTGCCATCAGATTACAGGGGGAAGGTGGCTACACCTTC. It yields the protein CAIRLQGEGGYTF.

The V call is TRBV4-1, the J call TRBJ2-7; D is uncertain. The germline V gene has CDR1 MGHRA and CDR2 YSYEKL. V was cut by 0 bases and J by 0 bases, with 9 bases left in between. CDR3 length equals 15 residues. The chain's CDR3 is CASSQDRTNSYEQYF. CDR3 coding DNA: TGCGCCAGCAGCCAAGATCGGACGAACTCCTACGAGCAGTACTTC.

This rearrangement joins TRBV28 to TRBJ2-7; maybe TRBD1 (6 bases). V was cut by 5 bases and J by 4 bases, with 6 bases left in between. The CDR3 is 11 amino acids. Germline CDR1 and CDR2: MDHEN and SYDVKM. DNA for the CDR3: TGTGCCAGCAGTACAGGGTACGAGCAGTACTTC. Translated: CASSTGYEQYF.

The chain joins TRBV18 to TRBJ1-1, with TRBD1 identical over 8 bases. Looked up from germline, CDR1 is KGHSH and CDR2 is LQKENI. The CDR3 has 14 amino acids. Unmatched junction bases numbered 10, after V lost 6 bases and J lost 7 bases. As DNA, the CDR3 is TGTGCCAGCTCGCCTCGACAGGGGACGGGTGAAGCTTTCTTT. Translated: CASSPRQGTGEAFF.

The gene calls are TRBV6-7 and TRBJ2-1, with D perhaps given as TRBD1 or TRBD2 (5 bases each). TRBV6-7 is recorded as an ORF, its role being uncertain. This CDR3 is built from 16 residues. Trimming pared 5 bases from V and 4 bases from J, leaving 18 bases between. The CDR3 nucleotides read TGTGCCAGCAGTCGTATACGGGACGGGAAATACAATGAGCAGTTCTTC. Translating gives CASSRIRDGKYNEQFF.

The chain is built from TRBV7-9 and TRBJ1-3, with D possibly being TRBD1 (5 bases). Germline V gene sequence: CDR1 SEHNR, CDR2 FQNEAQ (reference sequence). Trimming took off 3 bases at V and 0 bases at J, with 9 bases between the two ends. This CDR3 has 15 amino acids. CDR3 in DNA: TGTGCCAGCAGCTTCACAGGCGTCTCTGGAAACACCATATATTTT. This gives the protein CASSFTGVSGNTIYF.

This clone was picked up one time. The chain couples TRBV7-2 to TRBJ1-6; D is perhaps TRBD1 (6 bases). The CDR3 is 14 residues long. Trimming cost V 5 bases and J 8 bases, with 13 bases left between them. CDR1 is SGHTA and CDR2 is FQGNSA in the germline V gene. The CDR3 is CASSVDTGYSPLHF. In nucleotides, the CDR3 is TGTGCCAGCAGCGTAGATACAGGGTATTCACCCCTCCACTTT.

V is TRBV7-2 and J is TRBJ1-2; D is ambiguous. V was shortened by 4 bases and J by 8 bases, with 20 bases between the two germline ends. The CDR3 totals 15 residues. CDR1 is SGHTA, CDR2 FQGNSA, per germline. The CDR3 DNA reads as TGTGCCAGCAGCTCAAGACGGGTTGGCCAATTAGGCTACACCTTC. Protein: CASSSRRVGQLGYTF.